This T cell receptor beta chain was retrieved from a study of T cell responses to AZD1222 COVID-19 vaccine listed by TCRdb under 2021. For context, the study as a whole: AZD1222 recipients given second doses at about 4 weeks or at about 12 weeks were pooled, since spike-specific TCR depth and breadth were not found to differ between the two schedules. Trial participants were enrolled by age into 18-55, 56-69 and 70-plus year subgroups, with about 150, 28 and 57 TCR-sequenced participants respectively. A total of 233 trial participants underwent TCR sequencing, of whom 200 to 220 had received two doses of AZD1222 and about 25 had received two doses of the MenACWY control vaccine. The paper's findings and limits, for the study overall: Reportedly, close to half of the unique spike-specific TCRs recognized epitopes lying outside the regions that are mutated in the B.1.351 and B.1.1.7 variants. The 56-69-year group was small, and its depth increase did not reach significance, likely because of low power. Only a handful of AZD1222 recipients were SARS-CoV-2 seropositive at baseline, limiting conclusions about previously exposed vaccinees. Because no day 14 peak-response samples were available, the repertoires could be characterized only after the peak T cell response. Participants were mostly white British and included more females than males, and it was suggested by the authors that clonal diversity may have been underestimated. A significant rise in spike-specific TCR breadth and depth was observed after two AZD1222 doses relative to day 0 and relative to MenACWY recipients. Vaccine-associated CD4 TCRs spanned the whole spike protein, with dominant responses in regions 160-218 and 743-854.

Taken with the paper, the label for time point translates to: baseline before first vaccination. Samples from vaccinated people were obtained from the UK trials COV001 and COV002, which included a single-blind randomized controlled phase 2/3 trial of AZD1222 (ChAdOx1 nCoV-19) in healthy adults. Trial participant PBMC samples were collected at day 0 and day 28 after the second dose for TCRbeta chain sequencing. The CDR3 regions of human TCRbeta chains were subjected to immunosequencing. In the original analysis: Repertoire TCRs were checked for matches against a reference library of SARS-CoV-2-specific TCRs that had been generated using the MIRA antigen-specificity platform. Breadth meant the fraction of unique TCRs that were SARS-CoV-2-associated, whereas depth meant the fraction of total T cells that were SARS-CoV-2-associated. Using the MIRA data, each spike-specific TCR was mapped to the spike region that the TCR reacts to and placed in a CD4 or CD8 class. Log10-transformed breadth and depth values were compared by one-way ANOVA with Sidak's multiple comparisons tests. TCRdb limited this immuneACCESS table to in-frame rearrangements with V and J called. A share of clones is missing; checked studies link under half to unresolved V genes, and the rest is unexplained. V, J and clone size are taken as reported in that table, and D and trimming were inferred from the DNA itself. For this sample there are about 140,000 clones; 92% appear just once. The top ten constitute approximately 5.4% of the sample.

About this clone: Its target antigen remains unknown. The input lacks base qualities; no much larger clone sits a single base away.

The CDR1 and CDR2 encoded by the germline V gene are SGHTS and YDEGEE. V is cut by 0 bases and J by 0 bases, and the space between the germline ends is 13 bases. The CDR3, cysteine through phenylalanine, is 16 amino acids long. The read is trimmed to its CDR3 DNA, 48 bases read in frame from base 1. Sample: peripheral blood, taken on day 0 of AZD1222 vaccination. The source is an adult in good health. The chain was built from TRBV5-8 and TRBJ2-7, with TRBD2 tentatively as D gene (6 bases match). The CDR3 reads CASSLGRRGLSYEQYF. The nucleotides read TGTGCCAGCAGCTTGGGTCGGCGGGGTCTCTCCTACGAGCAGTACTTC.